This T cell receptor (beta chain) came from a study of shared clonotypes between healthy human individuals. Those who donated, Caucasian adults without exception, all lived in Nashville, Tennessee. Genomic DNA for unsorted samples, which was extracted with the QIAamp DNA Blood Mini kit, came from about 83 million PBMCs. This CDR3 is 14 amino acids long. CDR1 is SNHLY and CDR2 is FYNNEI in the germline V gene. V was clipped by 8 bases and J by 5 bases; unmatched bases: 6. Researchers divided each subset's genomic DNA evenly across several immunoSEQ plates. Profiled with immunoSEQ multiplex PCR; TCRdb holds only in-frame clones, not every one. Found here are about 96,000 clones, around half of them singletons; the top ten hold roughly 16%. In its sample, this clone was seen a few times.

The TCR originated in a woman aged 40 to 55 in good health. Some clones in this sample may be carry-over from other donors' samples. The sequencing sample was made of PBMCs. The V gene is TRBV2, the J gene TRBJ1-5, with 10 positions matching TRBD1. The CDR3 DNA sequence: TGTGCCAGCTGCAGGGGACAGGGGCATCAGCCCCAGCATTTT. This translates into CASCRGQGHQPQHF.